This T cell receptor (beta chain) was identified during a study of cytomegalovirus exposure and HLA in healthy donors. General observations from the study: It was in a later analysis that TCR association rates were seen to vary by HLA locus, highest for DRB1 and lowest for HLA-C. The presence/absence work took it that sequencing depth was about the same across donors. The availability of immune exposure information extended only to CMV serostatus. In an earlier analysis, most TCR beta V segments were productive about 90% or about 30% of the time.

Per germline, CDR1 MDHEN and CDR2 SYDVKM. The CDR3 sequence is 11 residues long. Researchers ran the PCR with 60 Vbeta and 13 Jbeta primers. Assay: immunoSEQ multiplex PCR; the TCRdb copy retains only in-frame clones and omits some. Of 100,000 to 150,000 clones listed, around 78% are singletons. Concerning this clone itself: Its antigen is unidentified. One end of the junction is discordant with germline, which a read error may explain.

This clonotype was sampled from a woman aged 40 to 50 in good health and CMV-seronegative. The rearrangement uses TRBV28 and TRBJ1-2; D uncertain. Sequencing used PBMCs. The CDR3 DNA follows: TGTGCCATCTCGGACTTTTATGGCTACGCCTTC. Its protein product is CAISDFYGYAF.